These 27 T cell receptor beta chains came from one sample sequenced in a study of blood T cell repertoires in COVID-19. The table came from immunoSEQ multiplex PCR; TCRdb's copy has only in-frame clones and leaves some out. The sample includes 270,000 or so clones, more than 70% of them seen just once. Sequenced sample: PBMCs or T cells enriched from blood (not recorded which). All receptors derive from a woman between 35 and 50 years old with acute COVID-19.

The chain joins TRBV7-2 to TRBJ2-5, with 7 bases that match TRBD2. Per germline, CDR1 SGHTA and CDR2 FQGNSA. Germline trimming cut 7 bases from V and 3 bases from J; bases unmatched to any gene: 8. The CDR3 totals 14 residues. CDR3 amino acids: CASTRVLAEETQYF. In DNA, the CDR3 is TGTGCCAGCACCCGGGTGCTAGCGGAAGAGACCCAGTACTTC.

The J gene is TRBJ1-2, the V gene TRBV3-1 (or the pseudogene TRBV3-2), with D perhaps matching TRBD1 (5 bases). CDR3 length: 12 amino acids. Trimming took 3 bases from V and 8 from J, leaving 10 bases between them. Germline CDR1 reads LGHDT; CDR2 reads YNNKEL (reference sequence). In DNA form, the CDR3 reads TGTGCCAGCAGCCACAGGGTTCGCGGCTACACCTTC. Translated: CASSHRVRGYTF.

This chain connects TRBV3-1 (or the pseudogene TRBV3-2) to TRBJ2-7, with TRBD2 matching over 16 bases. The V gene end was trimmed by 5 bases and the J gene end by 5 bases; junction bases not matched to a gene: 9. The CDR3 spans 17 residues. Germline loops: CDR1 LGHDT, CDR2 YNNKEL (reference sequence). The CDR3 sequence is CASSEQGLAGGINEQYV. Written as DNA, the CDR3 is TGTGCCAGCAGCGAGCAGGGACTAGCGGGAGGGATCAACGAGCAGTACGTC.

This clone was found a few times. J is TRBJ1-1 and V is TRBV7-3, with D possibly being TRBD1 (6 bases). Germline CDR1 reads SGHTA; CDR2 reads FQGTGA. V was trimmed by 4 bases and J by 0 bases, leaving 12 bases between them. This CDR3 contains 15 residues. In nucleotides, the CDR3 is TGTGCCAGCAGCTCCGGTGGGGGCTTGAACACTGAAGCTTTCTTT. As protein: CASSSGGGLNTEAFF. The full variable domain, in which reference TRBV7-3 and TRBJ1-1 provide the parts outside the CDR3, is GAGVSQTPSNKVTEKGKYVELRCDPISGHTALYWYRQSLGQGPEFLIYFQGTGAADDSGLPNDRFFAVRPEGSVSTLKIQRTERGDSAVYLCASSSGGGLNTEAFFGQGTRLTVV.

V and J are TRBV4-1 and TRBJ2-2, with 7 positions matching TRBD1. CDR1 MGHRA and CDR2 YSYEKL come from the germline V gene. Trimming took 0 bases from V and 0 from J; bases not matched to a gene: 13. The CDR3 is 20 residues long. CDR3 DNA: TGCGCCAGCAGCCAAGAAAGGTTTCAGAGGCAGGGGGCGAACACCGGGGAGCTGTTTTTT. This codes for CASSQERFQRQGANTGELFF.

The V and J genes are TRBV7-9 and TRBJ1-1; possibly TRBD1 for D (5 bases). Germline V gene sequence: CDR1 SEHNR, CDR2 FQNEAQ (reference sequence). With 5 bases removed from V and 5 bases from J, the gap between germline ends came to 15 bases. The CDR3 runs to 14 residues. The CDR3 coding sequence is TGTGCCAGCAGCCCGTACACGGGGGAAACTGAAGCTTTCTTT. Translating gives CASSPYTGETEAFF.

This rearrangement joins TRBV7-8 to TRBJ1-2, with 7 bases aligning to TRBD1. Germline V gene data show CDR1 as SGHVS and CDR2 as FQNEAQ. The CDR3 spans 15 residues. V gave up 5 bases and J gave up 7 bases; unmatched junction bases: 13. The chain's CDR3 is CASSQSLTGASGYTF. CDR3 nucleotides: TGTGCCAGCAGCCAATCACTAACAGGGGCCTCTGGCTACACCTTC.

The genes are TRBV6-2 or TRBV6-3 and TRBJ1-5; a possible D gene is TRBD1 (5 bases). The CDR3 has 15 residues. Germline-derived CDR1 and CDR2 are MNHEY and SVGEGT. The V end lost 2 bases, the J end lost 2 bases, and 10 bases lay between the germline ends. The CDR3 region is CASSYKGYGNQPQHF. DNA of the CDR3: TGTGCCAGCAGTTACAAGGGGTACGGCAATCAGCCCCAGCATTTT.

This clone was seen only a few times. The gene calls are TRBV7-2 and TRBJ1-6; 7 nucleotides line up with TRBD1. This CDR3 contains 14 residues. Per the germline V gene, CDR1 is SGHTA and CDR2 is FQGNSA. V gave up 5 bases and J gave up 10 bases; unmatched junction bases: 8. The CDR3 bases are TGTGCCAGCAGCCCAGGGACAGTAACATCACCCCTCCACTTT. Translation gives CASSPGTVTSPLHF.

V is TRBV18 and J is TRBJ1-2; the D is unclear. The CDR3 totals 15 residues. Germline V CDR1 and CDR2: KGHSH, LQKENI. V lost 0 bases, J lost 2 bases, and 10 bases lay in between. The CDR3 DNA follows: TGTGCCAGCTCACCACCGAGTTTTCGGAACTATGGCTACACCTTC. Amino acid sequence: CASSPPSFRNYGYTF. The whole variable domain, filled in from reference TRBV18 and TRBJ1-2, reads NAGVMQNPRHLVRRRGQEARLRCSPMKGHSHVYWYRQLPEEGLKFMVYLQKENIIDESGMPKERFSAEFPKEGPSILRIQQVVRGDSAAYFCASSPPSFRNYGYTFGSGTRLTVV.

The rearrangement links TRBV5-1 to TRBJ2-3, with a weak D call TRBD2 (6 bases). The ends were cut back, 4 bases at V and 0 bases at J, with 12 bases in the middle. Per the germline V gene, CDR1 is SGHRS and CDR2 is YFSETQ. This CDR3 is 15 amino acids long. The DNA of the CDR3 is TGCGCCAGCAGCCGACTAGGTCTTAGCACAGATACGCAGTATTTT. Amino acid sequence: CASSRLGLSTDTQYF.

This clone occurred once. The CDR3 nucleotides are TGTGCCAGCAGTTTATACCAGGGGGCGGTTCAAGAGACCCAGTACTTC. Translating it yields CASSLYQGAVQETQYF. The chain carries TRBV27 and TRBJ2-5; 8 bases fit TRBD1. The CDR3 is 16 amino acids. The germline V gene encodes CDR1 MNHEY and CDR2 SMNVEV (reference sequence). V gave up 1 base and J gave up 2 bases; unmatched junction bases: 6.

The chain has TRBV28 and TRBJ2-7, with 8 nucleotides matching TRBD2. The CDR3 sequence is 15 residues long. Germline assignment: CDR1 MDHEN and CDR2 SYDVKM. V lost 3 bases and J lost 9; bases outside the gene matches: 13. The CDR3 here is CASSFPGGDPRWQYF. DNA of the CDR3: TGTGCCAGCAGTTTCCCCGGGGGGGACCCTCGATGGCAGTACTTC.

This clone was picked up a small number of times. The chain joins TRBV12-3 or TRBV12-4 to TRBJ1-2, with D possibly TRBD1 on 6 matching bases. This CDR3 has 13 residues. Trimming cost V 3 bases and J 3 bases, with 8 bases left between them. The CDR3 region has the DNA TGTGCCAGCAGTTTGAACAGGGACTATGGCTACACCTTC. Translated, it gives CASSLNRDYGYTF.

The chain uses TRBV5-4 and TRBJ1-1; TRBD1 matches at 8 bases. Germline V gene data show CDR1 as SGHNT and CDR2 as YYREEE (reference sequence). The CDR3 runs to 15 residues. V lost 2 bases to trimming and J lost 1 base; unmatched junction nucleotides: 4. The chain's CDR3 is CASSFPGGPNTEAFF. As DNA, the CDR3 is TGTGCCAGCAGCTTTCCAGGGGGCCCGAACACTGAAGCTTTCTTT.

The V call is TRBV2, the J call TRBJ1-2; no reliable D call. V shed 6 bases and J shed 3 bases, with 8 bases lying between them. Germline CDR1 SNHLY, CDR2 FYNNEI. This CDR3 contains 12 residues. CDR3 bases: TGTGCCAGCAGCGTACACGACTATGGCTACACCTTC. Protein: CASSVHDYGYTF. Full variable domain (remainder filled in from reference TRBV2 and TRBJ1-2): EPEVTQTPSHQVTQMGQEVILRCVPISNHLYFYWYRQILGQKVEFLVSFYNNEISEKSEIFDDQFSVERPDGSNFTLKIRSTKLEDSAMYFCASSVHDYGYTFGSGTRLTVV.

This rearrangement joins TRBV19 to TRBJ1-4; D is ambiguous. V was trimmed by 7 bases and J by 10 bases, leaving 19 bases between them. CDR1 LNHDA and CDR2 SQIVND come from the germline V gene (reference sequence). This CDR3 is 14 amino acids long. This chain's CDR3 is CASTTLDRTGKLFF. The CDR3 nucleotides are TGTGCCAGTACCACCCTAGATCGAACTGGAAAACTGTTTTTT.

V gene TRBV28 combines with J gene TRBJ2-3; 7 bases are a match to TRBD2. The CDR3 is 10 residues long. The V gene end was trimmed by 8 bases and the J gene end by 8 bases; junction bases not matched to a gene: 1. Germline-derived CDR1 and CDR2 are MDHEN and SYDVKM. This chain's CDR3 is CASGRGTQYF. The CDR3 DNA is TGTGCCAGCGGGAGGGGTACGCAGTATTTT.

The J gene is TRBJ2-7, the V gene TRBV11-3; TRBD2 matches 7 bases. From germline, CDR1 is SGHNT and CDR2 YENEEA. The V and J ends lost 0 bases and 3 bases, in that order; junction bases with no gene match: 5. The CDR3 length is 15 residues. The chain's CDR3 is CASSLEYRDYYEQYF. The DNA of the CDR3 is TGTGCCAGCAGCTTAGAGTACCGGGACTACTACGAGCAGTACTTC.

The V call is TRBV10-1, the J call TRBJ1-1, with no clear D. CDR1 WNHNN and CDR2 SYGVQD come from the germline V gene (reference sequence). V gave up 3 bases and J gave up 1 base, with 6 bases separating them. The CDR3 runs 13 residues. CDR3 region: CASSEQWNTEAFF. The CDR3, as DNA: TGCGCCAGCAGTGAACAGTGGAACACTGAAGCTTTCTTT.

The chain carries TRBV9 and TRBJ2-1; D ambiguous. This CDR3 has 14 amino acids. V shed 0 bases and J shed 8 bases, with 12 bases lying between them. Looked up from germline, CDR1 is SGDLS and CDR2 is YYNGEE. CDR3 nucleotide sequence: TGTGCCAGCAGCGTAGACGGCGGTAGCCATGAGCAGTTCTTC. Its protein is CASSVDGGSHEQFF.

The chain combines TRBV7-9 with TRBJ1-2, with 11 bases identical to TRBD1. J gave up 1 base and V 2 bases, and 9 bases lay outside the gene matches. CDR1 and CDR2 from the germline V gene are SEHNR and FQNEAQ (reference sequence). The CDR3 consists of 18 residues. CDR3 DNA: TGTGCCAGCAGCTTACCTTTCAGGACAGGGGGCAGTAACTATGGCTACACCTTC. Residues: CASSLPFRTGGSNYGYTF.

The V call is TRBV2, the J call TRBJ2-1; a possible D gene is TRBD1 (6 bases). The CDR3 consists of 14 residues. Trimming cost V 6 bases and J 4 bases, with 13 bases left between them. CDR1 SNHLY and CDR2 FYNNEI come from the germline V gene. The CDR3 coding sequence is TGTGCCAGCAGCGCGGACAGATCTTACAATGAGCAGTTCTTC. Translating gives CASSADRSYNEQFF.

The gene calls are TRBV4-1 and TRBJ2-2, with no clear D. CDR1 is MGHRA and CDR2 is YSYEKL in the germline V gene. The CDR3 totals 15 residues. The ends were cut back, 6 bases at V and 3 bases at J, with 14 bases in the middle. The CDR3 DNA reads TGCGCCAGCAGAGTAATGGCAGGCGACACCGGGGAGCTGTTTTTT. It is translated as CASRVMAGDTGELFF.

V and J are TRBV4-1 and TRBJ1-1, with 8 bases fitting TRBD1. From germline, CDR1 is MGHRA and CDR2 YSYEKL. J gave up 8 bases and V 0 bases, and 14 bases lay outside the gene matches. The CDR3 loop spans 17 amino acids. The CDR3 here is CASSQEKFAQGASEAFF. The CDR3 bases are TGCGCCAGCAGCCAAGAGAAATTTGCCCAGGGGGCAAGCGAAGCTTTCTTT.

In nucleotides, the CDR3 is TGTGCCAGCAGTGAGGGTGAACAGAACAATCAGCCCCAGCATTTT. It translates to CASSEGEQNNQPQHF. The chain recombines TRBV25-1 with TRBJ1-5; no definite D call. The length of the CDR3 is 15 residues. The V end lost 3 bases, the J end lost 3 bases, and 12 bases lay between the germline ends. Looked up from germline, CDR1 is MGHDK and CDR2 is SYGVNS.

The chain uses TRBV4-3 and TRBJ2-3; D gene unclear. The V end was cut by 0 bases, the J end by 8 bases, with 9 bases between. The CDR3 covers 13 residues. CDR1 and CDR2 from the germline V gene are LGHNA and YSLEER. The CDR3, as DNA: TGCGCCAGCAGCCAAGAGAACCCGGGTACGCAGTATTTT. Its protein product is CASSQENPGTQYF.